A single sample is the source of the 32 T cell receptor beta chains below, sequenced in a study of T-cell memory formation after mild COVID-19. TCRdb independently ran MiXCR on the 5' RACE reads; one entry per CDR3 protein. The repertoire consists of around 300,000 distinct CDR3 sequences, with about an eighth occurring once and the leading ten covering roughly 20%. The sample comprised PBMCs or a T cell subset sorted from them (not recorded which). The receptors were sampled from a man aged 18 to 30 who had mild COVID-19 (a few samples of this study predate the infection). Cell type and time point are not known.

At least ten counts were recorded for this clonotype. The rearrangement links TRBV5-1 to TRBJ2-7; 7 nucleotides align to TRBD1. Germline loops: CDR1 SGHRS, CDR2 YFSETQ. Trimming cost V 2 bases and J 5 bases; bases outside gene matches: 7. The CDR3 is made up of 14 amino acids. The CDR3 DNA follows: TGCGCCAGCAGCTTAAGGGGACAGAGCGACGAGCAGTACGTC. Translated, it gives CASSLRGQSDEQYV.

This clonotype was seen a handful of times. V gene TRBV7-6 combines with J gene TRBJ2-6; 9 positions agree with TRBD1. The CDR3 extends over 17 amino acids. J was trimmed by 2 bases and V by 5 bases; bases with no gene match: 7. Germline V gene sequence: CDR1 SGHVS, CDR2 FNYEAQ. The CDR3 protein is CASSPRTGEAGANVLTF. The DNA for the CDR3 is TGTGCCAGCAGCCCGCGGACAGGGGAGGCTGGGGCCAACGTCCTGACTTTC.

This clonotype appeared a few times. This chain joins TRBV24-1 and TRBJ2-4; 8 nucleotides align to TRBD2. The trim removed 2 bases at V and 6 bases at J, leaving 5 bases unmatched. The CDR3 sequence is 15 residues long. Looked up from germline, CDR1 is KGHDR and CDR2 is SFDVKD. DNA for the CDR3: TGTGCCACCAGTGATTACCTCGGGAGGGGAAACATTCAGTACTTC. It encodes CATSDYLGRGNIQYF.

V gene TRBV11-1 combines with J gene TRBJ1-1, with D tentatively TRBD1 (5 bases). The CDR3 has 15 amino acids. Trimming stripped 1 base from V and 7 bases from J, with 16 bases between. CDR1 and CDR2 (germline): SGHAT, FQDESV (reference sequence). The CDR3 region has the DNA TGTGCCAGCAGCTTAGACCACAGGTCCAACTTTGAAGCTTTCTTT. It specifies CASSLDHRSNFEAFF.

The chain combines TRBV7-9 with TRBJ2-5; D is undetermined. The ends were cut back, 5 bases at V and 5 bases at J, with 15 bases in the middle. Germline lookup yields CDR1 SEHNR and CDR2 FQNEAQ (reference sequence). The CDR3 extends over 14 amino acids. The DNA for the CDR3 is TGTGCCAGCAGCCGACACCAAGCTGGGGAGACCCAGTACTTC. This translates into CASSRHQAGETQYF.

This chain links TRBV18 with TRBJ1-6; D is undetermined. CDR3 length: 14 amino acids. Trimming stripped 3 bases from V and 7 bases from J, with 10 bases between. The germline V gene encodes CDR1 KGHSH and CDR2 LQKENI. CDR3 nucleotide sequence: TGTGCCAGCTCACCGGCAGGAGGGAATTCACCCCTCCACTTT. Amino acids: CASSPAGGNSPLHF.

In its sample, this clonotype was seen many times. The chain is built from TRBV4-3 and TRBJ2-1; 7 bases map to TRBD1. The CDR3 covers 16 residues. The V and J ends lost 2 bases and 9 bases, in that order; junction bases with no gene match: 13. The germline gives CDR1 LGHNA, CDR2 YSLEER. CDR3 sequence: CASSQRPGQLKGEQFF. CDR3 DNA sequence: TGCGCCAGCAGCCAACGGCCGGGACAGCTGAAGGGTGAGCAGTTCTTC.

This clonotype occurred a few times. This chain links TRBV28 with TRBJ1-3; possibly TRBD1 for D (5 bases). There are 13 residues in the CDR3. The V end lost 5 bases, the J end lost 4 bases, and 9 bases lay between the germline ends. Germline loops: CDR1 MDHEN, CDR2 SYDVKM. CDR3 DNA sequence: TGTGCCAGCAGTCAGCAGGGAGGAAACACCATATATTTT. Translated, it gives CASSQQGGNTIYF.

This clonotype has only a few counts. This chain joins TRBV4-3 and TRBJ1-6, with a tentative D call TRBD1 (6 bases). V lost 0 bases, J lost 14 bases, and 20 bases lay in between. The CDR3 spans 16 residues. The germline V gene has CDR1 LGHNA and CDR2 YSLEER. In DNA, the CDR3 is TGCGCCAGCAGCCAAGACTTAGGAGGGGGGACATTCACCCTCCACTTT. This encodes CASSQDLGGGTFTLHF.

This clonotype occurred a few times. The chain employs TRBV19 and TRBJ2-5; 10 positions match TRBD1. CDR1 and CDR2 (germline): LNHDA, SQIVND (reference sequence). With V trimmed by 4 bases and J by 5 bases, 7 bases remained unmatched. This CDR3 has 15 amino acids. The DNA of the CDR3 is TGTGCCAGTAGTACCTGGGACAGGGGAGGCGAGACCCAGTACTTC. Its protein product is CASSTWDRGGETQYF.

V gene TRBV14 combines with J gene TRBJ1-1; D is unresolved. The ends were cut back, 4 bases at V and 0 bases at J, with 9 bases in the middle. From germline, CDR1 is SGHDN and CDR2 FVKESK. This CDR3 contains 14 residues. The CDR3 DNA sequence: TGTGCCAGCAGCCCTTCAGGCGTGAACACTGAAGCTTTCTTT. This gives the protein CASSPSGVNTEAFF.

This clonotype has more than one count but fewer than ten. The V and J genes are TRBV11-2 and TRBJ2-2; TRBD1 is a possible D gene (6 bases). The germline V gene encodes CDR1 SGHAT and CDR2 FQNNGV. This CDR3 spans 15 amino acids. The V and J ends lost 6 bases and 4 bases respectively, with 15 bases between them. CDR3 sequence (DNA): TGTGCCAGCAGTAAAACAGGGAGAGGCACCGGGGAGCTGTTTTTT. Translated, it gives CASSKTGRGTGELFF.

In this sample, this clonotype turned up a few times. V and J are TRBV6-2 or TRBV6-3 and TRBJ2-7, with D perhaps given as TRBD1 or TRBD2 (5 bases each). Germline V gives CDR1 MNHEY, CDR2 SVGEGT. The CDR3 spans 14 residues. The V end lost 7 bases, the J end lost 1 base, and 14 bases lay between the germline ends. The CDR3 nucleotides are TGTGCCAGCATCGGGGCCGAGAGTTCCTACGAGCAGTACTTC. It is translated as CASIGAESSYEQYF.

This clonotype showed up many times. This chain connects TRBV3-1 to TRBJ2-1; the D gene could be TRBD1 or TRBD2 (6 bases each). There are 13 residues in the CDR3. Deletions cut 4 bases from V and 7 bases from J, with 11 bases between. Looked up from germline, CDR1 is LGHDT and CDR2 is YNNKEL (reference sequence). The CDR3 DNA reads TGTGCCAGCAGCCTTTTAGGGGGGAATGAGCAGTTCTTC. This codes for CASSLLGGNEQFF.

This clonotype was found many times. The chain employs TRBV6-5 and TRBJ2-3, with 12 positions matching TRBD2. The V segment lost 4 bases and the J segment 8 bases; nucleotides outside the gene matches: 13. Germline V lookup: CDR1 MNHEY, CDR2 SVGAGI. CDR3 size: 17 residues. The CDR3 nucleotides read TGTGCCAGCAGTTCCCGCGGTCGGCCTAGCGGGGGGGGTACGCAGTATTTT. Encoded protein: CASSSRGRPSGGGTQYF.

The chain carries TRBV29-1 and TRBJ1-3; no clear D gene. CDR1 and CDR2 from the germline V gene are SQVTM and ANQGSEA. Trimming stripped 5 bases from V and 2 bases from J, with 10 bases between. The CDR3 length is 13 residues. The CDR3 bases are TGCAGCGTTTGGGGTTCGGCTGGAAACACCATATATTTT. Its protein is CSVWGSAGNTIYF.

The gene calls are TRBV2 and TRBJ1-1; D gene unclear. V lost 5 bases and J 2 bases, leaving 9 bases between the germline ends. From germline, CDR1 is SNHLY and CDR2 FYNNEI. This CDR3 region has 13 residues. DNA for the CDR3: TGTGCCAGCAGTTTAGATTTTAACACTGAAGCTTTCTTT. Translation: CASSLDFNTEAFF.

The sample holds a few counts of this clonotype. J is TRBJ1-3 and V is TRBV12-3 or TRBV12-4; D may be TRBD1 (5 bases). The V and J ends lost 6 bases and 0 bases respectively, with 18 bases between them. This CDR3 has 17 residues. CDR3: CASRSSGGGVSGNTIYF. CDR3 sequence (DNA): TGTGCCAGCAGATCCTCCGGGGGAGGGGTCTCTGGAAACACCATATATTTT.

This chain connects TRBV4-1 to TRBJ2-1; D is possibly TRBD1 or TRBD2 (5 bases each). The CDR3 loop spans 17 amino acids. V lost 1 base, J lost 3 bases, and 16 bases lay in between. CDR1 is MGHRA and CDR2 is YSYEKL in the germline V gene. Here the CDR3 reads CASSQGGGKRLYNEQFF. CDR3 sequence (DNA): TGCGCCAGCAGCCAAGGTGGGGGAAAACGGCTCTACAATGAGCAGTTCTTC.

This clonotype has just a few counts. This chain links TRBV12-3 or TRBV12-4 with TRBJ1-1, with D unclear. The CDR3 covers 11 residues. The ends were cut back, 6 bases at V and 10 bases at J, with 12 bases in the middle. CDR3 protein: CASRGFMGAFF. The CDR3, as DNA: TGTGCCAGCAGGGGCTTCATGGGAGCTTTCTTT.

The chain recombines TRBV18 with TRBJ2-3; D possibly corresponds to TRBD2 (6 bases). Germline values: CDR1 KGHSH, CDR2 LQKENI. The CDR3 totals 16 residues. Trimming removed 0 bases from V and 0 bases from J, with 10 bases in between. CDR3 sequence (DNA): TGTGCCAGCTCACCACCCCGGGGGACTAGCACAGATACGCAGTATTTT. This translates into CASSPPRGTSTDTQYF.

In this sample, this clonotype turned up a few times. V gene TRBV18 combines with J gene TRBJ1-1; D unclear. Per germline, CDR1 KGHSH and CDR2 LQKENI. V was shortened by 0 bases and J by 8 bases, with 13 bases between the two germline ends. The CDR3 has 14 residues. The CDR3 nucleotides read TGTGCCAGCTCACCACCCCACGGTCGCTTAGAAGCTTTCTTT. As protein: CASSPPHGRLEAFF.

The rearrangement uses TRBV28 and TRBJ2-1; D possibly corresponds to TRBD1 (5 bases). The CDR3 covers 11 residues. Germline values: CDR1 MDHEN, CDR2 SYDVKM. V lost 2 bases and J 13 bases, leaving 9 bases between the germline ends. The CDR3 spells CASSLLQGQFF. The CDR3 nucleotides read TGTGCCAGCAGTTTACTCCAGGGACAGTTCTTC.

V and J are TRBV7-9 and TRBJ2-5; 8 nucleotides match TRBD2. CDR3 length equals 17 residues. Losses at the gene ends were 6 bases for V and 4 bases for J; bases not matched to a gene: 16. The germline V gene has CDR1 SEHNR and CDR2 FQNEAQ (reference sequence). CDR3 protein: CASSHERIRGGGETQYF. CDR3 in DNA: TGTGCCAGCAGTCACGAAAGAATTCGGGGGGGAGGAGAGACCCAGTACTTC. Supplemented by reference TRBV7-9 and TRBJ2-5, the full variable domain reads DTGVSQNPRHKITKRGQNVTFRCDPISEHNRLYWYRQTLGQGPEFLTYFQNEAQLEKSRLLSDRFSAERPKGSFSTLEIQRTEQGDSAMYLCASSHERIRGGGETQYFGPGTRLLVL.

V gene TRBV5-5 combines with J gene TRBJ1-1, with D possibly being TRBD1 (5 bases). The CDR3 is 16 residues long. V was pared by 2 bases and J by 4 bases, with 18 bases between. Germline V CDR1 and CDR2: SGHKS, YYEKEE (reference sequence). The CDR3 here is CASSLSSSRRGTEAFF. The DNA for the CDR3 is TGTGCCAGCAGCTTATCTTCGAGCAGGAGGGGCACTGAAGCTTTCTTT.

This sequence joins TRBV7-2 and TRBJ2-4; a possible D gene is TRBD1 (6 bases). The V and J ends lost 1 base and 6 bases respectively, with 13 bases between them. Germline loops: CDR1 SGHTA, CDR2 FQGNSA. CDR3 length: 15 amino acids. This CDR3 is CASSLEGAGANIQYF. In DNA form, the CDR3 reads TGTGCCAGCAGCTTAGAAGGGGCAGGGGCAAACATTCAGTACTTC.

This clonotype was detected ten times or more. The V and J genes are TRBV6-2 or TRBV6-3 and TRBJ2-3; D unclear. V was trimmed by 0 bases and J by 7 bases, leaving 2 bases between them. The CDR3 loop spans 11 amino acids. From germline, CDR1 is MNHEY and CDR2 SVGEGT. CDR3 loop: CASSYSYTQYF. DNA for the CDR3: TGTGCCAGCAGTTACTCCTATACGCAGTATTTT.

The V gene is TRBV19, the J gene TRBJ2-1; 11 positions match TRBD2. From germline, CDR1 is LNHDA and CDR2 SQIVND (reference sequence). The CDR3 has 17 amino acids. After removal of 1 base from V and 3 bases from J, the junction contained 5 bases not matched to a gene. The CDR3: CASSIGPTSGDYNEQFF. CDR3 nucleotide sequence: TGTGCCAGTAGTATAGGACCGACTAGCGGGGACTACAATGAGCAGTTCTTC.

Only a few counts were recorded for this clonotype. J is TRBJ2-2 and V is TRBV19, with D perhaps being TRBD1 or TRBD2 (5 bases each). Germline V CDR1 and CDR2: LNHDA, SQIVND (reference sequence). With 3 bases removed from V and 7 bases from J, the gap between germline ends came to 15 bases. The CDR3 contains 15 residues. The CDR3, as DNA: TGTGCCAGTAGTATGGCGGTAGCTGGGGGCGGGGAGCTGTTTTTT. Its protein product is CASSMAVAGGGELFF.

The CDR3 nucleotides are TGTGCCAGCAGCGATCGGGCCAATGCGGCGTTCGGGGGAGATACGCAGTATTTT. Protein: CASSDRANAAFGGDTQYF. This sequence joins TRBV3-1 and TRBJ2-3; D is possibly TRBD2 (6 bases). The V end was cut by 5 bases, the J end by 5 bases, with 26 bases between. Germline CDR1 reads LGHDT; CDR2 reads YNNKEL (reference sequence). This CDR3 contains 18 residues.

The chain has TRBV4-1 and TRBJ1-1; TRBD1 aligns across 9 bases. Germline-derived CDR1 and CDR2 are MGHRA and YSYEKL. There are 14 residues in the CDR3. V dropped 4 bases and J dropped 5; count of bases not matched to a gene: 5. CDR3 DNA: TGCGCCAGCAGCCGAGACAGGGGGGGAACTGAAGCTTTCTTT. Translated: CASSRDRGGTEAFF.

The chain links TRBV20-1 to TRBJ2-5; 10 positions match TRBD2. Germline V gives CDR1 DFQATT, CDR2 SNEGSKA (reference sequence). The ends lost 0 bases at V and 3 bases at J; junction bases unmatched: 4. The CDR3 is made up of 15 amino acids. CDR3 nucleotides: TGCAGTGCTAGAGATGCTACTAGCGGGAAAGAGACCCAGTACTTC. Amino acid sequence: CSARDATSGKETQYF.